This TCR beta chain was observed in a study of T cell changes during pregnancy in multiple sclerosis. The data were produced by immunoSEQ multiplex PCR, yet TCRdb's version contains in-frame clones alone and is incomplete. The table has around 60,000 clones, 93% seen once. This CDR3 is 14 amino acids long. The V gene's germline CDR1 is MNHNS and CDR2 SASEGT. The V segment lost 5 bases and the J segment 4 bases; nucleotides outside the gene matches: 2. The input for sequencing was CD4+ T cells from peripheral blood mononuclear cells, taken before pregnancy. V usage is TRBV6-1 and J usage is TRBJ2-7, with TRBD2 matching over 13 bases. The clonotype comes from a female donor with multiple sclerosis, enrolled in a pregnancy study. CDR3 in DNA: TGTGCCAGCAGTCAGGGACTAGCGGGATACGAGCAGTACTTC. Translation gives CASSQGLAGYEQYF.